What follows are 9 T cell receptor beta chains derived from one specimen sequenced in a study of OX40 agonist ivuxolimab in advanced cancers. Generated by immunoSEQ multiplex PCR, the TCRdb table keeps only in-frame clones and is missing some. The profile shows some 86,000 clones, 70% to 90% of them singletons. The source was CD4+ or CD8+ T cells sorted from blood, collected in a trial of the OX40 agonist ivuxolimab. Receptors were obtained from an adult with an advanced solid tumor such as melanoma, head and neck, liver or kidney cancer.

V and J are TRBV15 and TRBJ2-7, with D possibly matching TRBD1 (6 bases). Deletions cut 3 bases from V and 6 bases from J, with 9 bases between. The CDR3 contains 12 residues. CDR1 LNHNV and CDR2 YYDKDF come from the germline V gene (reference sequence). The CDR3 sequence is CATSRQGIEQYF. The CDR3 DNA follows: TGTGCCACCAGCAGGCAGGGGATCGAGCAGTACTTC.

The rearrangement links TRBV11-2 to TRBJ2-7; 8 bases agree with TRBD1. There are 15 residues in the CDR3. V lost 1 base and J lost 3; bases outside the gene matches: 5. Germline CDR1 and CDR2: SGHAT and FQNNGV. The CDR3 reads CASSLGSTGGYEQYF. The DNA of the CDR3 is TGTGCCAGCAGCTTAGGAAGCACAGGGGGCTACGAGCAGTACTTC.

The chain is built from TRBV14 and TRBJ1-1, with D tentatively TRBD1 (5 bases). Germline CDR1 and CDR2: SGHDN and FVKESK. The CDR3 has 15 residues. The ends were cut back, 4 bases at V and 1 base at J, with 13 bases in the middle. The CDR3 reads CASSRRGIGNTEAFF. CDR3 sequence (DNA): TGTGCCAGCAGCCGCCGGGGGATAGGGAACACTGAAGCTTTCTTT.

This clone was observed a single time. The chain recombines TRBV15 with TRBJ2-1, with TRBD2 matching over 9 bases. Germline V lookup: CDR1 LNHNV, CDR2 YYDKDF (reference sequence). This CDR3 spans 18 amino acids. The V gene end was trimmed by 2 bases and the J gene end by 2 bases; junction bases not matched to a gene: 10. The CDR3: CATSRFDRLAEAYNEQFF. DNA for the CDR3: TGTGCCACCAGCAGATTCGACCGACTAGCGGAAGCCTACAATGAGCAGTTCTTC.

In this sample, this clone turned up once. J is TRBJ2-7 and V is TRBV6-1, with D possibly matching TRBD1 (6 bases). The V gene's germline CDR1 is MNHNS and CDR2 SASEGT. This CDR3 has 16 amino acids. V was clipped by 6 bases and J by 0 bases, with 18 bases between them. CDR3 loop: CASSELIGQPSYEQYF. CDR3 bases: TGTGCCAGCAGCGAATTAATAGGACAGCCCTCCTACGAGCAGTACTTC.

CDR3: CASRIASIHNEQFF. In DNA, the CDR3 is TGTGCCAGCAGGATAGCGAGTATTCACAATGAGCAGTTCTTC. The chain is built from TRBV28 and TRBJ2-1; D is perhaps TRBD2 (5 bases). Germline lookup yields CDR1 MDHEN and CDR2 SYDVKM. The CDR3 sequence is 14 residues long. The ends were cut back, 6 bases at V and 5 bases at J, with 14 bases in the middle.

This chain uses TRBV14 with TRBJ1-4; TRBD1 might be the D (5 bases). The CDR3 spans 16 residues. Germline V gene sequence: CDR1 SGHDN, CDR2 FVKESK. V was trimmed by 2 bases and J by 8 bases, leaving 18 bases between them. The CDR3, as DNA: TGTGCCAGCAGCCAACGGGACGATCCCCTTTTAGAAAAACTGTTTTTT. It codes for CASSQRDDPLLEKLFF.

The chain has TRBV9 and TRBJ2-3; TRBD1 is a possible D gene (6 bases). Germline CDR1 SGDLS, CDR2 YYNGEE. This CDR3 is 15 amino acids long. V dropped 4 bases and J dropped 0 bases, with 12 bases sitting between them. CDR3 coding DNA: TGTGCCAGCAGCCTTTTTGGGGGCAGCACAGATACGCAGTATTTT. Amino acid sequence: CASSLFGGSTDTQYF. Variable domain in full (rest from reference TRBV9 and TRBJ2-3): DSGVTQTPKHLITATGQRVTLRCSPRSGDLSVYWYQQSLDQGLQFLIQYYNGEERAKGNILERFSAQQFPDLHSELNLSSLELGDSALYFCASSLFGGSTDTQYFGPGTRLTVL.

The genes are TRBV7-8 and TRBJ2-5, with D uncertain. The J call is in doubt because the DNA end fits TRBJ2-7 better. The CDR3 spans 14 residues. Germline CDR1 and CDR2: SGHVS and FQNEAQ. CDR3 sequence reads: CASSPVGGNYEQYF. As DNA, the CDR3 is TGTGCCAGCAGCCCCGTCGGCGGAAACTACGAGCAGTACTTC.